This is a list of T cell receptor beta chains from one sample in a study of T cells after yellow fever vaccination. TCRdb processed the 5' RACE reads anew with MiXCR; each CDR3 protein has one entry. The table lists 250,000 to 300,000 distinct CDR3 sequences, about 5.2% of them singletons. Sequenced material: CD4+ T cells sorted from PBMCs, taken on the day of the yellow fever booster vaccination. These receptors originate from a man between 18 and 35 years old who received the YFV17D yellow fever vaccine. The CDR3 runs from the conserved cysteine through the conserved F or W. D genes are given only for firm matches. For some rows the clone size is stated as once, few or many, or as a class when expanded; others skip it.

TRBV6-2/TRBV6-3	few	-	TRBJ2-2	CASIDRGPDGELFF	TGTGCCAGCATTGACCGGGGCCCGGACGGGGAGCTGTTTTTT
TRBV12-3/TRBV12-4	few	TRBD1	TRBJ2-7	CASRPSGGQGKGSYEQYF	TGTGCCAGCAGACCCTCAGGGGGACAGGGGAAGGGCTCCTACGAGCAGTACTTC
TRBV6-5	many	TRBD1	TRBJ2-3	CASNSPTGSTDTQYF	TGTGCCAGCAATAGCCCGACAGGGAGCACAGATACGCAGTATTTT
TRBV20-1	-	-	TRBJ2-3	CSAVDGATDTQYF	TGCAGTGCCGTGGACGGAGCCACAGATACGCAGTATTTT
TRBV7-2	many	-	TRBJ2-3	CASSLLVGGMTDTQYF	TGTGCCAGCAGCTTATTAGTAGGGGGAATGACAGATACGCAGTATTTT
TRBV18	-	TRBD1	TRBJ1-3	CASSPGTDSGNTIYF	TGTGCCAGCTCACCAGGGACAGACTCTGGAAACACCATATATTTT
TRBV5-5	many	-	TRBJ2-1	CASSFILTVSGPAWVNEQFF	TGTGCCAGCAGCTTTATCCTCACGGTATCGGGTCCAGCGTGGGTCAATGAGCAGTTCTTC
TRBV9	many	-	TRBJ2-1	CASSLRLGSYNEQFF	TGTGCCAGCAGCCTGAGACTAGGCTCCTACAATGAGCAGTTCTTC
TRBV7-8	few	TRBD1	TRBJ2-3	CASSPQGQGADTQYF	TGTGCCAGCAGCCCGCAGGGACAGGGGGCAGATACGCAGTATTTT
TRBV7-2	many	-	TRBJ2-3	CASSPRRGRSTDTQYF	TGTGCCAGCAGCCCCCGCCGGGGGCGGAGCACAGATACGCAGTATTTT
TRBV9	-	-	TRBJ2-3	CASTPLGGFDTQYF	TGTGCCAGCACCCCACTGGGGGGCTTCGATACGCAGTATTTT
TRBV18	-	TRBD2	TRBJ2-4	CASSLSSGENIQYF	TGTGCCAGCTCACTTTCTAGCGGAGAAAACATTCAGTACTTC
TRBV6-1	few	-	TRBJ1-5	CASGAESTLRHF	TGTGCCAGCGGGGCAGAGTCCACTTTGAGGCATTTT